One T cell receptor beta chain is described in this entry. Its antigen is undetermined. At colonoscopy, a blood sample was also collected. This sample is part of a study of pediatric ulcerative colitis. Study outcomes and limitations: Ulcerative colitis patients shared more blood-rectal clones than controls. No controls had the two rectal clonotypes shared by ulcerative colitis patients. Clonal expansions reduced rectal repertoire diversity in acute severe colitis.

Profiled with immunoSEQ multiplex PCR; TCRdb holds only in-frame clones, not every one. The table lists around 65,000 clones, around 80% of them singletons. Sequenced sample: blood. The TCR sequence derives from a boy between 10 and 17 years old with moderate ulcerative colitis.

The CDR3 region is CSARDRNEQYF. The CDR3 DNA sequence: TGCAGTGCTAGAGATCGGAACGAGCAGTACTTC. This sequence joins TRBV20-1 and TRBJ2-7; no clear D gene. The CDR3 covers 11 residues. CDR1 DFQATT and CDR2 SNEGSKA come from the germline V gene (reference sequence). V was cut by 0 bases and J by 5 bases, with 5 bases left in between.